This T cell receptor (beta chain) was sequenced in a study of cytomegalovirus exposure and HLA in healthy donors (TCRdb year 2017). Regarding the research as a whole: An earlier analysis of approximately 590 of the donors reported 250 to 350 Gb of sequence data and about 100 million unique TCR beta sequences from 190 million or so T cells. About 310 gigabases of sequencing data and 70 million to 100 million unique TCR sequences were included in an early release covering 550 to 800 HLA-typed donors. Among the roughly 390 genotyped donors, approximately 76% belonged to the genetic ancestry cluster associated with self-reported Caucasian donors. The study was designed to test whether signatures of past pathogen exposure could be identified by cataloging public T cell receptors. The study used immunosequencing to profile the T cell repertoires of approximately 640 subjects and linked those repertoires to cytomegalovirus serostatus. Besides the first cohort of roughly 660 subjects, a separate validation cohort made up of over 95 different subjects was used. To predict cytomegalovirus infection status, the study combined high-throughput TCR immunosequencing, statistical association of individual TCRs with disease status, and machine learning. In a later analysis, previously published TCR beta repertoires from more than 500 donors were re-analyzed and high-resolution HLA genotyping was added so that TCR occurrence patterns could be studied. In the later analysis, no new phenotypic data were used to find candidate immune exposures; instead, reliance was placed on TCR beta sequences and their occurrence across donors. In an earlier analysis of a few hundred of the donors, high-throughput TCR beta sequencing was used to judge whether each TCR beta V gene segment behaved as functional or pseudogenic. Donor age, sex, ethnicity and CMV serostatus were collected together with the repertoire data. A later genetic analysis took genome-wide SNP genotypes for about three fifths of the 666 donors and used that subset as a discovery cohort. All discovery cohort repertoires had been generated on a single sequencing platform. HLA typing included class I and class II loci at four-digit resolution. Typing coverage varied by locus: roughly 629-630 donors for A, B, C, DRB1 and DQB1; some 520 for DQA1; more than 600 for DPA1; roughly 470 for DPB1. Five DR-DQ haplotypes were treated as single units for association and clustering because of strong linkage in the cohort. Among several hundred genotyped donors of the cohort, an average of about 240,000 unique TCR beta nucleotide sequences was sequenced per donor, of which about 18% were non-productive. What the work shows at the level of the full study, not this receptor alone: The earlier analysis of 587 of the donors excluded some 16 rarely observed V segments, including chromosome 9 orphons, because counts were too low. In a later genetic analysis, a missense DCLRE1C variant was associated with V-gene and J-gene trimming of TCR beta chains, and the association was replicated in an independent cohort. Several of the top co-occurrence clusters appeared to be linked to parvovirus B19, influenza, CMV and Epstein-Barr virus, according to a later analysis. The sequencing pipeline was judged likely to have produced a cluster of highly shared sequence variants as a technical artifact. Correlated functional status among segregating V segments might be attributable to linkage disequilibrium, but an unknown experimental factor could not be ruled out. Only TCR beta chains were sequenced in this cohort, and the absence of alpha or paired-chain data limited detectable features. A total of 150 to 200 TCR beta chains were listed by the study as associated with cytomegalovirus. An earlier analysis of 450 to 750 of the donors showed that most TCR beta V segments appeared in productive rearrangements either about 90% or about 30% of the time, which broadly matched IMGT annotations. In a later analysis, most CMV-associated TCR beta chains were found to appear HLA-restricted, with HLA associations seemingly driven largely by CMV exposure. Some IMGT-functional V segments, including TRBV6-2 and TRBV6-3, could not be distinguished by the 87-base-pair reads and were therefore excluded. Three of the identified cytomegalovirus-associated TCR beta chains were confirmed in vitro to be specific for cytomegalovirus antigens. At a false discovery rate of 0.05, a later analysis linked around 15,000 TCR beta sequences to specific HLA alleles. When HLA alleles, especially DR and DQ, strongly co-occurred, TCR associations were difficult to assign to individual alleles. In a later analysis, HLA-associated TCR beta chains showed more clonal expansion and lower generation probabilities than non-associated chains that were equally common. Compared with the roughly 670-donor mean, donors in an Asian-associated ancestry cluster had fewer N-insertions in productive TCRs, according to a later genetic analysis. Because some donors lacked HLA typing at each locus, the association tests relied only on the typed subset. A later analysis found that TCR association rates varied across HLA loci, with DRB1 alleles showing the most associated TCRs and HLA-C alleles the fewest. A further reported finding was that TCR beta sequences accurately predicted the HLA-A and HLA-B alleles for most subjects in the first cohort. Across donors, most TCR sequences were observed very rarely, whereas some public TCRs were present in many individuals. The presence/absence analyses assumed that sequencing depth was roughly uniform across donors, and that assumption may not be true. The classifier was reported to diagnose cytomegalovirus status with high specificity and sensitivity in both the original cohort and the validation cohort. For the cohort, immune exposure information was limited to CMV serostatus. The authors suggested that the approach could potentially be extended to other disease states and immunological phenotypes.

For this chain, trimming is 5 bases at the V end and 5 bases at the J end, and the number of junction bases without a gene match is 5. CDR1 and CDR2 are drawn from the germline V gene (reference sequence): GTSNPN, SVGIG. The cysteine opens and the phenylalanine closes a CDR3 of 14 amino acids. The retained sequence is limited to the CDR3, 42 bases, with the frame set at the first base. The cohort consisted of fewer than 700 healthy bone marrow donors. At the time of sampling, every cohort member was nominally healthy, though immune exposures that went unrecorded were likely present. The donor was CMV seropositive and belonged to the group of a few hundred seropositive cohort members. A peripheral blood sample was collected from each donor, and TCR beta sequencing was performed on peripheral blood mononuclear cells. The Qiagen DNeasy Blood Extraction Kit was used to extract genomic DNA from the blood cell samples.

As for this clone: The antigen it binds to is not known. Base qualities are not at hand, and no much larger clone is one base apart.

Receptor amplification or capture employed the immunoSEQ multiplex PCR assay. The multiplex PCR relied on a mix of 60 forward primers for TCR Vbeta segments and 13 reverse primers for TCR Jbeta segments. Amplification of the CDR3 region of rearranged TCR beta genes was performed with a multiplex PCR assay on genomic DNA. Amplified TCR beta libraries were sequenced as 87-base-pair reads on the Illumina HiSeq System. The study's processing was this. Across the 500 to 750 repertoires, a later analysis counted tens of millions of unique TCR beta chains, 9.5 million to 12 million of which were shared by at least two donors. A nearest-neighbor algorithm error-corrected the raw reads and collapsed the reads into unique sequences, merging closely related sequences to remove PCR and sequencing errors. V, D and J gene segments were assigned by aligning CDR3 sequences to IMGT reference sequences. Each retained sequence needed at least a six-nucleotide match to both a V gene segment and a J gene segment. Rearrangements were called productive when the CDR3 lacked stop codons and stayed in frame with V and J; all others were non-productive. Following IMGT convention, CDR3 was defined as the stretch from the second conserved V-encoded cysteine to the conserved J-encoded phenylalanine. Sequences without an unambiguous match to a single V gene segment were excluded from the earlier analysis of almost 600 of the donors. An earlier analysis of some 500 of the donors classified V segments as functional when productive rearrangements were above 56.7% and as segregating when the standard deviation between donors was above 5%. To diagnose cytomegalovirus status from the catalog of TCR beta chain sequences, a statistical classification framework was built. V and J gene assignment, in a later analysis, came from comparing TCR nucleotide sequences with IMGT/GENE-DB human TR gene sequences. A later analysis assigned CDR3 sequences and most-parsimonious VDJ recombination scenarios with the TCRdist pipeline. In a later analysis, each TCR beta chain was defined by its CDR3 amino acid sequence together with its V-gene family, and reads without a unique V-gene family were excluded. To address suspected cross-contamination and a sequencing artifact, a later analysis removed 450 to 700 highly shared, low-generation-probability nucleotide sequences. In a later analysis, a clonal expansion index was calculated for each public chain from normalized within-repertoire ranks of inferred template counts. In a later analysis, generation probabilities were computed with a VDJ recombination model fitted to out-of-frame rearrangements, and the resulting probabilities were checked against IGoR. In a later analysis, TCR-TCR, TCR-HLA and TCR-CMV co-occurrence was scored with hypergeometric tests, and a repertoire-size bias correction was applied to TCR pairs. A later analysis estimated false discovery rates by permuting HLA or CMV assignments 20 times. In a later analysis, co-occurring TCRs were grouped using DBSCAN, with TCRdist sequence similarity added in when clustering inside HLA-allele-positive subsets. Repertoires with fewer than 30,000 or more than 120,000 public chains, plus five repertoires with anomalous nucleotide sharing, were excluded from co-occurrence clustering. Here the immuneACCESS table is served through TCRdb, limited to in-frame sequences with V and J called. Missing clones are a known gap in these copies; in checked studies unresolved V genes cover under half, and the rest lacks a known reason. Clonal size and the V and J genes are those of that table, whereas D and trimming came from the DNA. The sample yields tens of thousands of clones; under 80% were counted once. The ten largest clones add up to just under 5% of the sample.

The sample taken for sequencing was PBMCs. The sequence links TRBV30 to TRBJ2-2, and 10 bases in between align with TRBD1. The clonotype comes from a man aged 55-75 years in good health and CMV-seropositive. The CDR3 amino acid sequence is: CAWSRDRGTGELFF. DNA sequence: TGTGCCTGGTCCCGGGACAGGGGAACCGGGGAGCTGTTTTTT.